This paragraph covers one T cell receptor (beta chain) sequence. Its antigen remains undetermined. This sample was taken from a study of cytomegalovirus exposure and HLA in healthy donors (dated by TCRdb to about 2017). Regarding the study in general: According to an earlier analysis of around 600 of the donors, 200 million or so T cells yielded over 90 million unique TCR beta sequences and less than 300 Gb of sequence data. In the later analysis, no new phenotypic data were used to find candidate immune exposures; instead, reliance was placed on TCR beta sequences and their occurrence across donors. A later genetic analysis took genome-wide SNP genotypes for about 55% of the 666 donors and used that subset as a discovery cohort. To predict cytomegalovirus infection status, the study combined high-throughput TCR immunosequencing, statistical association of individual TCRs with disease status, and machine learning. Using immunosequencing, the study profiled T cell repertoires from fewer than 700 subjects and related those repertoires to cytomegalovirus serostatus. In an earlier analysis of more than 550 of the donors, high-throughput TCR beta sequencing was used to judge whether each TCR beta V gene segment behaved as functional or pseudogenic. Typing coverage varied by locus: roughly 629-630 donors for A, B, C, DRB1 and DQB1; about 520 for DQA1; some 610 for DPA1; 450 to 480 for DPB1. About 300 gigabases of sequencing data and about 92 million unique TCR sequences made up an early release that covered around 640 HLA-typed donors. Donor age, sex, ethnicity and CMV serostatus were compiled together with the repertoire data. Every discovery cohort repertoire had been produced on one sequencing platform. The study aimed to test whether signatures of past pathogen exposure could be identified by cataloging public T cell receptors. Among under 450 genotyped donors of the cohort, an average of approximately 230,000 unique TCR beta nucleotide sequences were sequenced per donor, roughly 18% of them non-productive. Of the roughly 400 genotyped donors, 81% fell in the genetic ancestry cluster associated with self-reported Caucasian donors. Roughly 5 DR-DQ haplotypes were handled as single units for association and clustering because linkage in the cohort was strong. A later analysis re-examined previously published TCR beta repertoires from several hundred donors and added high-resolution HLA genotyping to investigate patterns of TCR occurrence. Along with the roughly 670-subject first cohort, a separate validation cohort of around 120 different subjects was used. Class I and class II HLA loci were covered by the typing at four-digit resolution.

Study-wide conclusions, independent of this receptor: The classifier was reported to diagnose cytomegalovirus status with high specificity and sensitivity in both the original cohort and the validation cohort. The authors suggested that the approach could potentially be generalized to other disease states and immunological phenotypes. A later analysis found that TCR association rates varied across HLA loci, with DRB1 alleles showing the most associated TCRs and HLA-C alleles the fewest. A group of highly shared sequence variants was considered likely to be a technical artifact of the sequencing pipeline. A further reported finding was that TCR beta sequences accurately predicted the HLA-A and HLA-B alleles for most subjects in the first cohort. Specific HLA alleles were associated with over 15,000 TCR beta sequences at a false discovery rate of 0.05 in a later analysis. While some public TCRs were present in many individuals, most TCR sequences turned up only very rarely across donors. Compared with equally common non-associated chains, HLA-associated TCR beta chains in a later analysis were more clonally expanded and had lower generation probabilities. Compared with the roughly 700-donor mean, donors in an Asian-associated ancestry cluster had fewer N-insertions in productive TCRs, according to a later genetic analysis. According to a later analysis, parvovirus B19, influenza, CMV and Epstein-Barr virus appeared linked to several top co-occurrence clusters. HLA typing was unavailable for some donors at each locus, so association tests used only the typed subset. In an earlier analysis of around 600 of the donors, most TCR beta V segments were observed in productive rearrangements about 90% or about 30% of the time, broadly matching IMGT annotations. A total of about 150 TCR beta chains were listed by the study as associated with cytomegalovirus. The only immune exposure information available for the cohort was CMV serostatus. Some IMGT-functional V segments, including TRBV6-2 and TRBV6-3, could not be distinguished by the 87-base-pair reads and were therefore excluded. Three of the identified cytomegalovirus-associated TCR beta chains were confirmed in vitro to be specific for cytomegalovirus antigens. Some 16 rarely observed V segments, including chromosome 9 orphons, were excluded from the earlier analysis of a few hundred of the donors because counts were too low. This cohort had only TCR beta chains sequenced, and the lack of alpha or paired-chain data limited which features could be detected. In a later analysis, most CMV-associated TCR beta chains were found to appear HLA-restricted, with HLA associations seemingly driven largely by CMV exposure. Roughly uniform sequencing depth across donors was assumed in presence/absence analyses, although this assumption may not hold. Correlated functional status among segregating V segments might reflect linkage disequilibrium, but an unknown experimental factor could not be ruled out. A later genetic analysis associated a missense DCLRE1C variant with V-gene and J-gene trimming of TCR beta chains, and an independent cohort replicated the association. When HLA alleles, especially DR and DQ, strongly co-occurred, TCR associations were difficult to assign to individual alleles.

The cohort comprised several hundred healthy bone marrow donors. All cohort members were sampled while nominally healthy, although unrecorded immune exposures were likely present. The donor tested CMV seronegative and was one of the 352 seronegative cohort members. A peripheral blood sample was provided by each donor, and peripheral blood mononuclear cells were used for TCR beta sequencing. The Qiagen DNeasy Blood Extraction Kit was used to extract genomic DNA from the blood cell samples. Receptors were amplified or captured by the immunoSEQ multiplex PCR assay. For the multiplex PCR, a mixture combining 60 forward primers for TCR Vbeta segments and 13 reverse primers for TCR Jbeta segments was used. The CDR3 region of rearranged TCR beta genes was amplified from genomic DNA with a multiplex PCR assay. On the Illumina HiSeq System, the amplified TCR beta libraries were sequenced as 87-base-pair reads. The source study handled its data this way. Across the 700 or so repertoires, a later analysis counted roughly 84 million unique TCR beta chains, some 11 million of which were shared by at least two donors. Raw reads were error-corrected and collapsed into unique sequences by a nearest-neighbor algorithm in which closely related sequences were merged to remove PCR and sequencing errors. Alignment of CDR3 sequences to IMGT reference sequences was used to assign V, D and J gene segments. For a sequence to be retained, a match of at least six nucleotides was required to both a V gene segment and a J gene segment. A rearrangement counted as productive if the CDR3 had no stop codons and remained in frame with V and J, and every other rearrangement counted as non-productive. CDR3 was defined according to IMGT convention as the region running from the second conserved V-encoded cysteine to the conserved J-encoded phenylalanine. Sequences without an unambiguous match to a single V gene segment were excluded from the earlier analysis of about 640 of the donors. An earlier analysis of a few hundred of the donors called V segments functional above 56.7% productive rearrangements and segregating when the between-donor standard deviation exceeded 5%. A statistical classification framework was developed to diagnose cytomegalovirus status using the catalog of TCR beta chain sequences. In a later analysis, TCR nucleotide sequences were compared against IMGT/GENE-DB human TR gene sequences so that V and J genes could be assigned. The TCRdist pipeline was used in a later analysis to assign CDR3 sequences and most-parsimonious VDJ recombination scenarios. In a later analysis, every TCR beta chain was defined by the combination of its CDR3 amino acid sequence and its V-gene family, and reads without a unique V-gene family were dropped. A later analysis removed 592 highly shared, low-generation-probability nucleotide sequences to deal with suspected cross-contamination and a sequencing artifact. In a later analysis, a clonal expansion index for each public chain was calculated from normalized within-repertoire ranks of inferred template counts. Generation probabilities in a later analysis came from a VDJ recombination model fitted to out-of-frame rearrangements, and those results were checked against IGoR. In a later analysis, hypergeometric tests were used to score TCR-TCR, TCR-HLA and TCR-CMV co-occurrence, with a repertoire-size bias correction applied to TCR pairs. A later analysis estimated false discovery rates by permuting HLA or CMV assignments 20 times. A later analysis grouped co-occurring TCRs with DBSCAN, adding TCRdist sequence similarity when clustering within HLA-allele-positive subsets. Repertoires with fewer than 30,000 or more than 120,000 public chains were left out of co-occurrence clustering, as were four to six repertoires with anomalous nucleotide sharing. Drawn from immuneACCESS, this table holds only the in-frame rearrangements with V and J called that TCRdb kept. Clones are partly lost; checked studies trace under half to an unresolved V gene and leave the rest unexplained. V, J and clone size derive from that table, while D and trimming were established from the DNA sequence. The table for this sample records 110,000 to 150,000 clones. The ten largest clones capture 0.96% of the sample.

The cysteine opens and the phenylalanine closes a CDR3 of 12 amino acids. Only CDR3 DNA remains: 36 bases, in frame from the first base. Per the germline V gene, MDHEN is the CDR1 and SYDVKM is the CDR2. V is cut back by 6 bases and J by 7 bases, with 4 bases in the junction unmatched. Material for sequencing was PBMCs. Recombination linked TRBV28 to TRBJ2-7; TRBD1 agrees with 9 junctional bases. The sequence was collected from a male donor in good health and CMV-seronegative. The CDR3 region reads CASRQGAREQYF. The nucleotide sequence is TGTGCCAGCAGACAGGGGGCGCGGGAGCAGTACTTC.